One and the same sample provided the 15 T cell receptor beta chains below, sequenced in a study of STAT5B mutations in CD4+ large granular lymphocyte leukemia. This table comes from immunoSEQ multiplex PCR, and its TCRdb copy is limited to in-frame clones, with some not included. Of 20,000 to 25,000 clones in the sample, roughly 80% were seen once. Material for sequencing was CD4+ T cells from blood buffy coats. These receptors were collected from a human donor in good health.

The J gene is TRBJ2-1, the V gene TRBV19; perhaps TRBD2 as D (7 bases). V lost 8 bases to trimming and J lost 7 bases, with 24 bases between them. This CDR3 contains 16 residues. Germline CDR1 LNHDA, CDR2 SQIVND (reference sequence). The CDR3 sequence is CASGGADGRGTNEQFF. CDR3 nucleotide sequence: TGTGCCAGTGGGGGCGCGGATGGGAGGGGCACGAATGAGCAGTTCTTC.

The chain's CDR3 is CASSPDGGGGYTF. In DNA form, the CDR3 reads TGTGCCAGCAGCCCGGACGGAGGGGGTGGCTACACCTTC. The chain employs TRBV11-2 and TRBJ1-2; possible D gene TRBD1, 6 bases. The germline gives CDR1 SGHAT, CDR2 FQNNGV. The CDR3 contains 13 residues. V lost 5 bases, J lost 7 bases, and 14 bases lay in between.

CDR3: CASSLVGAGLITDTQYF. The CDR3 DNA reads TGTGCCAGCAGCTTAGTCGGGGCGGGTCTAATCACAGATACGCAGTATTTT. The rearrangement links TRBV7-2 to TRBJ2-3; the D gene could be TRBD1 or TRBD2 (5 bases each). The CDR3 length is 17 residues. V was trimmed by 1 base and J by 2 bases, leaving 16 bases between them. Germline CDR1 reads SGHTA; CDR2 reads FQGNSA.

CDR3 coding DNA: TGTGCCAGCAGCCGTTCGACTAGTACCCAAGAGACCCAGTACTTC. Translated: CASSRSTSTQETQYF. V usage is TRBV5-4 and J usage is TRBJ2-5; a weak D match, TRBD2 (6 bases). This CDR3 contains 15 residues. Trimming left V 4 bases short and J 1 base short, with 14 bases between. The germline V gene encodes CDR1 SGHNT and CDR2 YYREEE (reference sequence).

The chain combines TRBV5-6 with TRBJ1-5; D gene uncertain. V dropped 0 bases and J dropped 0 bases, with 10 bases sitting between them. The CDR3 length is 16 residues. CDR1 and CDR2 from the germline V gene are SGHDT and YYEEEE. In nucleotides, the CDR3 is TGTGCCAGCAGCTTGGCGGTAGGTACTAGCAATCAGCCCCAGCATTTT. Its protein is CASSLAVGTSNQPQHF.

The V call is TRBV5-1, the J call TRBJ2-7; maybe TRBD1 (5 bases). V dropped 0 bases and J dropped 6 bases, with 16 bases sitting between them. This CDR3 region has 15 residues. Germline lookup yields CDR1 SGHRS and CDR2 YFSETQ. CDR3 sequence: CASSLDAIRGSEQYF. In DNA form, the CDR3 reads TGCGCCAGCAGCTTGGATGCGATAAGGGGATCCGAGCAGTACTTC.

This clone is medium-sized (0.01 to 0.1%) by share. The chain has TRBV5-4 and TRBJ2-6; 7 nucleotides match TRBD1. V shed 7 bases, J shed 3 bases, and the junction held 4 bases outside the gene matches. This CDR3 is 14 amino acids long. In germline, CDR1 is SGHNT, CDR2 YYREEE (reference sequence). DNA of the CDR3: TGTGCCAGCTCCCAGGGGGATGGGGCCAACGTCCTGACTTTC. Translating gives CASSQGDGANVLTF.

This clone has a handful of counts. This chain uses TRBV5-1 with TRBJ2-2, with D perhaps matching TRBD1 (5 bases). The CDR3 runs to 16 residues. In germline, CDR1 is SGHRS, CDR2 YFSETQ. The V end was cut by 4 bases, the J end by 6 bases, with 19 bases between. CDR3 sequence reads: CASSRSSGSSPGELFF. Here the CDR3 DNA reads TGCGCCAGCAGCCGGAGCTCAGGGTCAAGTCCCGGGGAGCTGTTTTTT. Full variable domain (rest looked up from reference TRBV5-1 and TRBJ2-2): KAGVTQTPRYLIKTRGQQVTLSCSPISGHRSVSWYQQTPGQGLQFLFEYFSETQRNKGNFPGRFSGRQFSNSRSEMNVSTLELGDSALYLCASSRSSGSSPGELFFGEGSRLTVL.

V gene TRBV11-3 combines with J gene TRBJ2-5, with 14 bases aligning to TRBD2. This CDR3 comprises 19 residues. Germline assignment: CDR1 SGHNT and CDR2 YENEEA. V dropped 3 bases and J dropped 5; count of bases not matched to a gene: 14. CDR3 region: CASSFFGAGLAGVMETQYF. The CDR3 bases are TGTGCCAGCAGCTTCTTCGGGGCGGGACTAGCGGGAGTAATGGAGACCCAGTACTTC.

CDR3 residues: CASSLSGLAGNNEQFF. The CDR3 DNA is TGTGCCAGCAGTTTATCGGGACTAGCGGGGAACAATGAGCAGTTCTTC. J is TRBJ2-1 and V is TRBV27; the match to TRBD2 covers 13 bases. Trimming cost V 0 bases and J 5 bases; bases outside gene matches: 1. The CDR3 is 16 amino acids. Germline assignment: CDR1 MNHEY and CDR2 SMNVEV (reference sequence).

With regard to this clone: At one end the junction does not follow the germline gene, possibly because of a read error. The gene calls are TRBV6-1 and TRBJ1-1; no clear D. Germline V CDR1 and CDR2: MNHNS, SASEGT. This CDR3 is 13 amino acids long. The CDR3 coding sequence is TGTGCCAGCCACGGCCAACCGGAACTGAAGCTTTCCTTT. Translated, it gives CASHGQPELKLSF.

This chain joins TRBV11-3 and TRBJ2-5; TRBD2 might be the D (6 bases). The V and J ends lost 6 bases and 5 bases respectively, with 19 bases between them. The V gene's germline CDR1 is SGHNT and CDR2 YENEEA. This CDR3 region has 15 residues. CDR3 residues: CASRSTWGDGETQYF. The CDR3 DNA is TGTGCCAGCAGATCGACCTGGGGGGACGGGGAGACCCAGTACTTC. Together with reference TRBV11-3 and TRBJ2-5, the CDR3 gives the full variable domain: EAGVVQSPRYKIIEKKQPVAFWCNPISGHNTLYWYLQNLGQGPELLIRYENEEAVDDSQLPKDRFSAERLKGVDSTLKIQPAELGDSAVYLCASRSTWGDGETQYFGPGTRLLVL.

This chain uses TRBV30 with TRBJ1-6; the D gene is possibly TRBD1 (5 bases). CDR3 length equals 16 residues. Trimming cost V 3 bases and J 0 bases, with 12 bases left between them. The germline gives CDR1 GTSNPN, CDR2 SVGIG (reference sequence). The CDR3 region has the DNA TGTGCCTGGAGGACGACAGTGAGCTCCTATAATTCACCCCTCCACTTT. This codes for CAWRTTVSSYNSPLHF.

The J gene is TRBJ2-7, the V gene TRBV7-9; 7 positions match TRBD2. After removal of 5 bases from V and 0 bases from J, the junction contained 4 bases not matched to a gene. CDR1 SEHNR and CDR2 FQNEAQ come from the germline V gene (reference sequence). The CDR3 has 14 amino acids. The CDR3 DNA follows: TGTGCCAGCAGCCCGAGGACTAGCTCCTACGAGCAGTACTTC. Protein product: CASSPRTSSYEQYF.

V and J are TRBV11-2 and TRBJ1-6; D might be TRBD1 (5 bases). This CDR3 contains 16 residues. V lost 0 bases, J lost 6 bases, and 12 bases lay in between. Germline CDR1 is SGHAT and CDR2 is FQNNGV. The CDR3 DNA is TGTGCCAGCAGCTTAGACAGGGCCAAGGGTAATTCACCCCTCCACTTT. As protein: CASSLDRAKGNSPLHF.